Below, 8 T cell receptor beta chains from the same sample are listed, as sequenced in a study of CD8 T cells in Susac syndrome. Random hexamers were used to reverse transcribe 0.5 to 1 ug of RNA. TCRdb itself ran the immunoSEQ multiplex PCR reads through MiXCR, one entry per CDR3 protein. The table has approximately 230,000 distinct CDR3 sequences, 85% to 95% seen once. The specimen was CD4+ T cells from PBMCs. Every receptor here comes from a human donor with multiple sclerosis.

The J gene is TRBJ1-1, the V gene TRBV4-2; unclear D gene. CDR1 and CDR2 (germline): LGHNA, YNFKEQ. V was trimmed by 0 bases and J by 2 bases, leaving 22 bases between them. The CDR3 is 19 residues long. CDR3 DNA: TGTGCCAGCAGCCAAGACATGCAGTCTGTCCCAACTAAAAACACTGAAGCTTTCTTT. Residues: CASSQDMQSVPTKNTEAFF.

CDR3 sequence: CASGRGDSGNQPQHF. The DNA for the CDR3 is TGTGCCAGCGGTCGGGGGGATTCGGGCAATCAGCCCCAGCATTTT. V and J are TRBV6-5 and TRBJ1-5, with TRBD1 as a possible D gene (5 bases). This CDR3 comprises 15 residues. Trimming cost V 8 bases and J 2 bases, with 16 bases left between them. Germline V gene sequence: CDR1 MNHEY, CDR2 SVGAGI.

V is TRBV20-1 and J is TRBJ1-1, with D tentatively TRBD1 (5 bases). The CDR3 has 13 amino acids. Germline V gene sequence: CDR1 DFQATT, CDR2 SNEGSKA (reference sequence). V was cut by 6 bases and J by 4 bases, with 15 bases left in between. The CDR3 protein is CSARAGVGTEAFF. The CDR3 nucleotides are TGCAGTGCGCGGGCGGGGGTGGGCACTGAAGCTTTCTTT.

V and J are TRBV29-1 and TRBJ1-1; tentatively, D is TRBD1 (5 bases). Looked up from germline, CDR1 is SQVTM and CDR2 is ANQGSEA. CDR3 length equals 13 residues. The V end lost 7 bases, the J end lost 1 base, and 13 bases lay between the germline ends. The chain's CDR3 is CSGGIQANTEAFF. CDR3 coding DNA: TGCAGCGGGGGGATACAGGCGAACACTGAAGCTTTCTTT.

The J gene is TRBJ2-5, the V gene TRBV9; D call uncertain. V was trimmed by 0 bases and J by 5 bases, leaving 11 bases between them. Germline assignment: CDR1 SGDLS and CDR2 YYNGEE. The CDR3 loop spans 14 amino acids. CDR3 nucleotide sequence: TGTGCCAGCAGCGTAGGGTCCGGATTTGAGACCCAGTACTTC. This translates into CASSVGSGFETQYF.

J is TRBJ1-1 and V is TRBV5-1; D is undetermined. Between the trimmed V and J ends, which lost 2 bases and 5 bases, there was a span of 7 bases. Germline lookup yields CDR1 SGHRS and CDR2 YFSETQ. This CDR3 has 12 residues. The CDR3 protein is CASSLGKTEAFF. The CDR3 region has the DNA TGCGCCAGCAGCTTAGGAAAAACTGAAGCTTTCTTT.

This rearrangement joins TRBV19 to TRBJ2-3; tentative D call: TRBD2 (5 bases). With 5 bases removed from V and 2 bases from J, the gap between germline ends came to 17 bases. Germline V lookup: CDR1 LNHDA, CDR2 SQIVND (reference sequence). The CDR3 is 16 residues long. CDR3 amino acids: CASSSRGPPITDTQYF. CDR3 in DNA: TGTGCCAGTAGTTCCCGAGGGCCCCCTATCACAGATACGCAGTATTTT.

This sequence joins TRBV2 and TRBJ1-1; TRBD1 aligns across 10 bases. The length of the CDR3 is 16 residues. Germline V gene sequence: CDR1 SNHLY, CDR2 FYNNEI. V lost 7 bases and J lost 0; bases outside the gene matches: 8. The CDR3 coding sequence is TGTGCCAGCATCTTAGACAGGGGGCTGATGAACACTGAAGCTTTCTTT. It yields the protein CASILDRGLMNTEAFF.